This entry is about one TCR beta chain. The sample belongs to a study of blood T cell repertoires in COVID-19. Turning to the study itself: The origin of the acute and convalescent COVID-19 samples was the United States, Italy and Spain.

The CDR3 spans 15 residues. Trimming took 7 bases from V and 5 from J; bases not matched to a gene: 8. Germline V gives CDR1 SNHLY, CDR2 FYNNEI. In the original analysis: Researchers report that nucleated cell counts were estimated from reference gene primer amplification. TCRdb's table, derived via immunoSEQ multiplex PCR, lists solely in-frame clones and lacks some. V and J calls and clone size are those listed in that table; D and trimming were worked out from the DNA. Of under 350,000 clones in the sample, approximately 89% were seen once. Recovered status in Cohort 3 required two negative PCRs, clearance, or symptom resolution.

The rearrangement uses TRBV2 and TRBJ1-6; 7 positions match TRBD1. This sequence originates from a woman aged 55-70 years who had recovered from COVID-19. The source material was PBMCs or T cells enriched from blood (not recorded which). CDR3 sequence: CASMRTGGHNSPLHF. The CDR3 DNA sequence: TGTGCCAGCATGCGGACAGGTGGGCATAATTCACCCCTCCACTTT.